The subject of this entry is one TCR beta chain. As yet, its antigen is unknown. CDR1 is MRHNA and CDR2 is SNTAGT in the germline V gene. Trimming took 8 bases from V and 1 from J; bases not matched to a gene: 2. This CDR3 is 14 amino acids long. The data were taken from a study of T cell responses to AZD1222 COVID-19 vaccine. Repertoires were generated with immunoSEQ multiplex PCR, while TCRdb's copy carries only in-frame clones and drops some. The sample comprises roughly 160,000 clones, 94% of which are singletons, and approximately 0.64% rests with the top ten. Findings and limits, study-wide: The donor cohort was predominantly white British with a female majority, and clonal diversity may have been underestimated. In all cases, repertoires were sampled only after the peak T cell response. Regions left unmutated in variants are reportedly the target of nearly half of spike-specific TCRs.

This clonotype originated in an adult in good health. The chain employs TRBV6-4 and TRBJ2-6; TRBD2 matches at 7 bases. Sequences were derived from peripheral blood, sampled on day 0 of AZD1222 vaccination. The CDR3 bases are TGTGCCAGCGCTAGCGGTTCTGGGGCCAACGTCCTGACTTTC. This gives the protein CASASGSGANVLTF.